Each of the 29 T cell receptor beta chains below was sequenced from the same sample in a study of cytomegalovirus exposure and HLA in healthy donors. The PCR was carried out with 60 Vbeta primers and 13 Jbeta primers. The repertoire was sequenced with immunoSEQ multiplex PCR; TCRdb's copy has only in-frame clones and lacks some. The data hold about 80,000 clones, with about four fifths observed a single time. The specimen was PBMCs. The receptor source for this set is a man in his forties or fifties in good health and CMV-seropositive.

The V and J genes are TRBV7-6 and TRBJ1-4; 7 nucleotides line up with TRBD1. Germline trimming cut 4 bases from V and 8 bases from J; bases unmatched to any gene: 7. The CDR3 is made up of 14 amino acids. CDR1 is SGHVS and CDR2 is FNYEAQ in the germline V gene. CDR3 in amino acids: CASSSDRVFEKLFF. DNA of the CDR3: TGTGCCAGCAGCTCCGACAGGGTGTTCGAAAAACTGTTTTTT.

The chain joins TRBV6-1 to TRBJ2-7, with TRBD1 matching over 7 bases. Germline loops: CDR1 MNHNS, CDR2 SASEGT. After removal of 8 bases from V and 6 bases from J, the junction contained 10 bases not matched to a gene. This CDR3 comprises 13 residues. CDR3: CASSEQGLGEQYF. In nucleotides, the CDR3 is TGTGCCAGCTCTGAACAGGGGTTGGGCGAGCAGTACTTC.

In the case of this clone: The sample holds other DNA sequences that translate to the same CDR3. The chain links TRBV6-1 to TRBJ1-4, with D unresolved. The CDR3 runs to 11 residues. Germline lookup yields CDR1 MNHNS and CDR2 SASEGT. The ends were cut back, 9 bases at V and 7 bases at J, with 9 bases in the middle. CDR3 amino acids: CASEVGEKLFF. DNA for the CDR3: TGTGCCAGTGAGGTCGGTGAAAAACTGTTTTTT.

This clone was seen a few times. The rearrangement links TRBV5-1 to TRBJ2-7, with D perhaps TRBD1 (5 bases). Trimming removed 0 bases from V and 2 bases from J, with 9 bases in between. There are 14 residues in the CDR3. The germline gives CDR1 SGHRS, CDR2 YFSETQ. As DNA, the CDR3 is TGCGCCAGCAGCTTGGCAGTACAGGCCTACGAGCAGTACTTC. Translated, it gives CASSLAVQAYEQYF.

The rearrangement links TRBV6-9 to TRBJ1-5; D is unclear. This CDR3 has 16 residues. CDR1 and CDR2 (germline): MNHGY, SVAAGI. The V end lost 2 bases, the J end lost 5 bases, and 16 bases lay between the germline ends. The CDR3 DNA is TGTGCCAGCAGTTATGGCCGAGAGGTTTTTCATCAGCCCCAGCATTTT. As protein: CASSYGREVFHQPQHF.

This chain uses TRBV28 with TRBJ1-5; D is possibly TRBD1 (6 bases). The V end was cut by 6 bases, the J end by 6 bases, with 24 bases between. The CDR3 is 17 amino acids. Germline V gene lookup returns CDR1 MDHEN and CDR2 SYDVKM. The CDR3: CASSDRQELYASQPQHF. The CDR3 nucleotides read TGTGCCAGCAGCGACCGACAGGAATTATATGCTAGTCAGCCCCAGCATTTT.

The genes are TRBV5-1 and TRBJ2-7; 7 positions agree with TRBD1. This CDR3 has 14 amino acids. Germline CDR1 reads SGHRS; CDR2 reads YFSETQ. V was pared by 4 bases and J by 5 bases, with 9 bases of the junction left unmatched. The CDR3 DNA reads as TGCGCCAGCAGCCGTTCCGGGACAGTGAACGAGCAGTACTTC. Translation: CASSRSGTVNEQYF.

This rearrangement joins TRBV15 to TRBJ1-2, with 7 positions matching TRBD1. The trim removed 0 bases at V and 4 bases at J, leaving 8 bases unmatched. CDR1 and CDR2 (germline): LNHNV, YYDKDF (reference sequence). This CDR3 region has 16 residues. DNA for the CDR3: TGTGCCACCAGCAGAGATCGGACAGGACAAGGCTATGGCTACACCTTC. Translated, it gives CATSRDRTGQGYGYTF.

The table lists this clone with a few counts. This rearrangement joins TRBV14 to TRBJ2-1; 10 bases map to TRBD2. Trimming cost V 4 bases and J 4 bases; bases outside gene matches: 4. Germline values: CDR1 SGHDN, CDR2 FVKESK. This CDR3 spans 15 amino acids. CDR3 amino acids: CASSPSGRQYNEQFF. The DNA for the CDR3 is TGTGCCAGCAGCCCTAGCGGGAGACAGTACAATGAGCAGTTCTTC.

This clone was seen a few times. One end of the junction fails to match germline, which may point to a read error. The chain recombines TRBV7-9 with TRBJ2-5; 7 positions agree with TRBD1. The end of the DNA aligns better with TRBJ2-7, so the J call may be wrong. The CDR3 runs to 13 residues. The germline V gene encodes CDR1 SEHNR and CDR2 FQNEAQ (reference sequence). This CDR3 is CSSSWDSSYEQYF. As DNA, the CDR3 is TGTTCCAGCAGCTGGGACAGCAGCTACGAGCAGTACTTC.

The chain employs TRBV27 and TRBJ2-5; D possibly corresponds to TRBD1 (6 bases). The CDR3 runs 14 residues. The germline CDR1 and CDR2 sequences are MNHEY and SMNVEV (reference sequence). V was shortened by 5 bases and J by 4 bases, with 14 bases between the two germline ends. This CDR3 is CASSPWAGVETQYF. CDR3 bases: TGTGCCAGCAGTCCCTGGGCAGGGGTAGAGACCCAGTACTTC.

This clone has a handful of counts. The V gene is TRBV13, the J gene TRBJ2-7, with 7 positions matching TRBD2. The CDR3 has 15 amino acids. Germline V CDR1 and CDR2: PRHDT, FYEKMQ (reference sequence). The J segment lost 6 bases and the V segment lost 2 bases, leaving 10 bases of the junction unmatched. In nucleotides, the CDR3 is TGTGCCAGCAGCTTAAATGTAGGCGGGAGAATCGAGCAGTACTTC. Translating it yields CASSLNVGGRIEQYF.

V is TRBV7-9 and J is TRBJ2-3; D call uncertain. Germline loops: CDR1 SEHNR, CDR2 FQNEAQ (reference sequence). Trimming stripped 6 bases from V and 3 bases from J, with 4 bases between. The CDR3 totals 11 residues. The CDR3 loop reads CASSPTDTQYF. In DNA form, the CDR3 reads TGTGCCAGCAGTCCTACAGATACGCAGTATTTT.

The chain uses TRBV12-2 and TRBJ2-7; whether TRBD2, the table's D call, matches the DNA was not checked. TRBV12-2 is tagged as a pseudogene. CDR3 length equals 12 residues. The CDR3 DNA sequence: TGTGCAAGTCGCCCGCGACTAGTCAGACGGTACTTC. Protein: CASRPRLVRRYF.

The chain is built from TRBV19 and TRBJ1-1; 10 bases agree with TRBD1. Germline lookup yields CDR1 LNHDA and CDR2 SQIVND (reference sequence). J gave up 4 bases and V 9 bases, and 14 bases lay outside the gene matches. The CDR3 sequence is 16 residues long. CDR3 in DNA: TGTGCCAGCCGTGCCTCGGACAGGGGGTTTCGCACTGAAGCTTTCTTT. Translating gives CASRASDRGFRTEAFF.

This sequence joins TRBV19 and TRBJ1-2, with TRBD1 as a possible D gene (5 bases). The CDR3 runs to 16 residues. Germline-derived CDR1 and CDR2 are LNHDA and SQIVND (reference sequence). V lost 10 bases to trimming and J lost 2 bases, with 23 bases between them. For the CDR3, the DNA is TGTGCCACCAAGCGCGGGGACTGGCAGGCCAACTATGGCTACACCTTC. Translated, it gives CATKRGDWQANYGYTF.

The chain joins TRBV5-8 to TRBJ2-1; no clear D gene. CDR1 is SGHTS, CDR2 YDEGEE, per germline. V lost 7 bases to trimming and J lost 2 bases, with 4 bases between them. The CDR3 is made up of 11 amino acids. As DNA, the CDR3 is TGTGCCAGCCGGGCCTACAATGAGCAGTTCTTC. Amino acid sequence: CASRAYNEQFF.

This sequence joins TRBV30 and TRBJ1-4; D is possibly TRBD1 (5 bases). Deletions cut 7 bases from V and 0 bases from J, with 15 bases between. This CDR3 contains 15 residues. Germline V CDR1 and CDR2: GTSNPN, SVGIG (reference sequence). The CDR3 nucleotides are TGTGCCTTAGGGGCCAGGCTTGCAACTAATGAAAAACTGTTTTTT. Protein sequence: CALGARLATNEKLFF.

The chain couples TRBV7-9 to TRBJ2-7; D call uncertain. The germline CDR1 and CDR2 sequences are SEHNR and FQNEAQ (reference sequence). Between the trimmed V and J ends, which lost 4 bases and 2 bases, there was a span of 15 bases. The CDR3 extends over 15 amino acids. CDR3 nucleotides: TGTGCCAGCAGCTCCGGGTTGAGGCGGACCTACGAGCAGTACTTC. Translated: CASSSGLRRTYEQYF.

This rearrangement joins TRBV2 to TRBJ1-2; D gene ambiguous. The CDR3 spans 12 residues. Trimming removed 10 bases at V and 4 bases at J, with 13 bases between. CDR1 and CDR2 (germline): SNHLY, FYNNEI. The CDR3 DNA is TGTGCCACAGGAGGCAGGACCTATGGCTACACCTTC. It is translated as CATGGRTYGYTF.

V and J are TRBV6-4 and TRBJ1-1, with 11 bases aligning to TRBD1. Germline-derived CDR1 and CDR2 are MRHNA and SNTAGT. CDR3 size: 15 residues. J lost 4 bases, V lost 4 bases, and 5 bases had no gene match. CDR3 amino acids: CASSVGQGAGTEAFF. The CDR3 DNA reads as TGTGCCAGCAGTGTAGGACAGGGGGCTGGCACTGAAGCTTTCTTT.

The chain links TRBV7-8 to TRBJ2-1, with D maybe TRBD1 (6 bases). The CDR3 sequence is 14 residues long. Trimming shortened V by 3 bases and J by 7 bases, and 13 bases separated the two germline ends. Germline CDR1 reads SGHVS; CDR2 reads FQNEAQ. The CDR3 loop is CASSFLNQGNEQFF. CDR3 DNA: TGTGCCAGCAGCTTCCTAAACCAGGGGAATGAGCAGTTCTTC. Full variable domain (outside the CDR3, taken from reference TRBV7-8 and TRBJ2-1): GAGVSQSPRYKVAKRGQDVALRCDPISGHVSLFWYQQALGQGPEFLTYFQNEAQLDKSGLPSDRFFAERPEGSVSTLKIQRTQQEDSAVYLCASSFLNQGNEQFFGPGTRLTVL.

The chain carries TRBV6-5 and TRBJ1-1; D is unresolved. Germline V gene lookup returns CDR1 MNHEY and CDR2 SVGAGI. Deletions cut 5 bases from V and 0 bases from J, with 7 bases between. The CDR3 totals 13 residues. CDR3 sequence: CASSTTVNTEAFF. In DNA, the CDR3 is TGTGCCAGCAGTACTACGGTGAACACTGAAGCTTTCTTT.

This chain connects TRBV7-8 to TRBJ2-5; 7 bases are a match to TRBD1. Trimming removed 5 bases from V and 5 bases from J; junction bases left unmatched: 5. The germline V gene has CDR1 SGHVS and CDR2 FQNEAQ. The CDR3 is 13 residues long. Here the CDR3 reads CASSLTGAETQYF. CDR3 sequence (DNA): TGTGCCAGCAGCCTCACAGGGGCTGAGACCCAGTACTTC.

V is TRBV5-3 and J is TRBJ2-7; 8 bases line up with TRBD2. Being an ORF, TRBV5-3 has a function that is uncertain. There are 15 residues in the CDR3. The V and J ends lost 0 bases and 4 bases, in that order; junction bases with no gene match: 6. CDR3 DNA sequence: TGTGCCAGAAGCTTGGTCTTAGCGGGATGGTACGAGCAGTACTTC. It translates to CARSLVLAGWYEQYF.

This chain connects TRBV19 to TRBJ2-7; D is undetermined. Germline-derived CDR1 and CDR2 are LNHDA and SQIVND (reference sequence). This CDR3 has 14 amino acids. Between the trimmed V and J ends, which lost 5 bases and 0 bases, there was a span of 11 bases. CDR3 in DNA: TGTGCCAGTAGTCCACGATGGAGCTCCTACGAGCAGTACTTC. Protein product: CASSPRWSSYEQYF.

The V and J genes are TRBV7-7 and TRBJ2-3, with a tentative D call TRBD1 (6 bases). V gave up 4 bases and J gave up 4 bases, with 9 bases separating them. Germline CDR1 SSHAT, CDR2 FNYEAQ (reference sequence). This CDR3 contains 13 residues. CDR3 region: CASSSRGSDTQYF. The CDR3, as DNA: TGTGCCAGCAGCTCCAGGGGATCAGATACGCAGTATTTT.

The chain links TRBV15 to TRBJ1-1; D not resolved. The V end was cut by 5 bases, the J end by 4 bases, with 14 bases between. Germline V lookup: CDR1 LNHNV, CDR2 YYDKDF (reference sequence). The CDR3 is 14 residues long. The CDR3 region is CATSPRSFSTEAFF. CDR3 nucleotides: TGTGCCACCAGCCCCCGAAGCTTTTCCACTGAAGCTTTCTTT.

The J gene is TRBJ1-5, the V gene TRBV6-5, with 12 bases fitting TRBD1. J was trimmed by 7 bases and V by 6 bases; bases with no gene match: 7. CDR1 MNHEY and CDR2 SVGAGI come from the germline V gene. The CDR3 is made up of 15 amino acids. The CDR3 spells CASRLGQGARQPQHF. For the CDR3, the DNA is TGTGCCAGCAGACTGGGACAGGGGGCGCGGCAGCCCCAGCATTTT.